The sequence of this TCR beta chain was determined in a study of T cell repertoires in cytomegalovirus infection. Study outcomes and limitations: Summed public TCR beta family frequency identified CMV carriers bearing the relevant HLA.

The germline CDR1 and CDR2 sequences are MGHRA and YSYEKL. V dropped 0 bases and J dropped 0; count of bases not matched to a gene: 7. The CDR3 spans 17 residues. Regarding this clonotype: Its cognate antigen is unknown.

TCRdb itself ran the reads through MiXCR, one entry per CDR3 protein. The sample consists of about 530,000 distinct CDR3 sequences, more than 25% of them appearing once. The chain uses TRBV4-1 and TRBJ1-1; 7 positions agree with TRBD1. Sequencing input: PBMCs. The clonotype was recovered from a human donor in good health (CMV status not recorded). Some clones in this sample may be carry-over from other donors' samples. CDR3 residues: CASSQDLGGTVNTEAFF. For the CDR3, the DNA is TGCGCCAGCAGCCAAGATCTAGGCGGGACAGTGAACACTGAAGCTTTCTTT.